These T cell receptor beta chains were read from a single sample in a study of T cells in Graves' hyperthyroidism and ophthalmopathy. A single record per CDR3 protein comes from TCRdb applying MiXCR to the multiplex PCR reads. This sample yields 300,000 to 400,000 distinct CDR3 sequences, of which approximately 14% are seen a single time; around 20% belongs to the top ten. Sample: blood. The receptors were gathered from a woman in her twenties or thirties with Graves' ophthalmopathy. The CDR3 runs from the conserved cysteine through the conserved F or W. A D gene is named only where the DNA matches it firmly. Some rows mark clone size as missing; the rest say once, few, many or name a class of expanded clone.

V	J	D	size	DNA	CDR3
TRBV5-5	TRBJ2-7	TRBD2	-	TGTGCCAGCAGCCCCCGATTATTAGCGGGGATCAATACCTACGAGCAGTACTTC	CASSPRLLAGINTYEQYF
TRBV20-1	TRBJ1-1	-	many	TGCAGTGCTAGAGGACAGGCTTCTGAAGCTTTCTTT	CSARGQASEAFF
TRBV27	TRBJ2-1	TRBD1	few	TGTGCCAGCAGTTTATTCACAGGGGGCCTACACAATGAGCAGTTCTTC	CASSLFTGGLHNEQFF
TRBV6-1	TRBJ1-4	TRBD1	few	TGTGCCAGCAGTGAACGAGGGGGCGATGTAGAAAAACTGTTTTTT	CASSERGGDVEKLFF
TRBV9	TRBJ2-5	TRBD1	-	TGTGCCAGCAGCGTCGCAGGGGGCTTCCAAGAGACCCAGTACTTC	CASSVAGGFQETQYF
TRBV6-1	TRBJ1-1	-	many	TGTGCCAGCAGTGAAGCGCGAGAGAACACTGAAGCTTTCTTT	CASSEARENTEAFF
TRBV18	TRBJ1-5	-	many	TGTGCCAGCTCATCGACAGATAGCAATCAGCCCCAGCATTTT	CASSSTDSNQPQHF
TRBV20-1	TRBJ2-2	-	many	TGCAGTGCAGCCGGGACTCACACCGGGGAGCTGTTTTTT	CSAAGTHTGELFF
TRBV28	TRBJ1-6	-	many	TGTGCCAGCAGTCCTGCCATACCTAATTCACCCCTCCACTTT	CASSPAIPNSPLHF
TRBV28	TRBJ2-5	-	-	TGTGCCAGCAGTCCCACGGGGTGGCAGAGAGAGGCCCAGTACTTC	CASSPTGWQREAQYF
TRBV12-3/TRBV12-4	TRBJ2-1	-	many	TGTGCCAGCACACCCACAGACGGTAAAAGTTTAAGCTCCTACAATGAGCAGTTCTTC	CASTPTDGKSLSSYNEQFF
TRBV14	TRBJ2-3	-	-	TGTGCCAGCAGCCAAGACCGGGCTTCCCACACAGATACGCAGTATTTT	CASSQDRASHTDTQYF
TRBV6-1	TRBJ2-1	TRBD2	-	TGTGCCAGCAGACCGGGACTAGCAGCGCCACGGGGAGGCAATGAGCAGTTCTTC	CASRPGLAAPRGGNEQFF
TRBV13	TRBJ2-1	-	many	TGTGCCAGCAGCTCAAATAGGGATGAGCAGTTCTTC	CASSSNRDEQFF
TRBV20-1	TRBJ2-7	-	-	TGCAGTGCCACCGGCGGCGGCCCCTACGAGCAGTACTTC	CSATGGGPYEQYF
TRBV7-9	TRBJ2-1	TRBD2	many	TGTGCCAGCAGCTCAACCGGGACTAGCTACAATGAGCAGTTCTTC	CASSSTGTSYNEQFF
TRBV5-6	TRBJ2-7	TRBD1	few	TGTGCCAGCAGCCGAGGGAGTGACAGGGCCAACGAGCAGTACTTC	CASSRGSDRANEQYF
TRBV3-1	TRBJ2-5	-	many	TGTGCCAGCAGCCAAGTACGGGCAGCAGCCACCTTCCAAGAGACCCAGTACTTC	CASSQVRAAATFQETQYF
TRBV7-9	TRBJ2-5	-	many	TGTGCCAGCAGCTTAGGAAACCTGCAAGAGACCCAGTACTTC	CASSLGNLQETQYF
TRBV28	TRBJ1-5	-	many	TGTGCCGTGGACGCTTATAGCAATCAGCCCCAGCATTTT	CAVDAYSNQPQHF
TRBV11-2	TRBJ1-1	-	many	TGTGCCAGCAGCTTAGTCCGCGCAGGACTAGTGGCGTCTTTCTTT	CASSLVRAGLVASFF
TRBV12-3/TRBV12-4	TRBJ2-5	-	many	TGTGCCAGCAGTTTATTTGGAGAGACCCAGTACTTC	CASSLFGETQYF
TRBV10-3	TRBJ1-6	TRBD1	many	TGTGCCATCAGTGATGGGCACGGGACAGGGTCTTCACCCCTCCACTTT	CAISDGHGTGSSPLHF
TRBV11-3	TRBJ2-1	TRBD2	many	TGTGCCAGCAGCTTATTAGCGGGGGGCTTTGCTTTGTTCTTC	CASSLLAGGFALFF
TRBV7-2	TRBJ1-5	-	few	TGTGCCAGCAGCTTAGGGCAGGACAGTCTGAAGCCCCAGCATTTT	CASSLGQDSLKPQHF
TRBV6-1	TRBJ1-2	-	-	TGTGCCAGCAGTACGGGGCTGACAGCCGCCCCCGTCTATGGCTACACCTTC	CASSTGLTAAPVYGYTF
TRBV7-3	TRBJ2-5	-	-	TGTGCCAGCAGCGGGGGGGGGACAGCAGGGGAGACCCAGTACTTC	CASSGGGTAGETQYF
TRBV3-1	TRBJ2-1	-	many	TGTGCCAGCAGCCCCTCACACAATGAGCAGTTCTTC	CASSPSHNEQFF
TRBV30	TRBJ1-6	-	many	TGTGCCTGGAGCCGTCAAAGGGAGGGAAGCTCCTATAATTCACCCCTCCACTTT	CAWSRQREGSSYNSPLHF
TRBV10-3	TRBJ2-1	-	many	TGTGCCATCAATACAGCTTACAATGAGCAGTTCTTC	CAINTAYNEQFF
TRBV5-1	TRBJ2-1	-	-	TGCGCCAGCAGCTTCGTGGGGGGGCACAATGAGCAGTTCTTC	CASSFVGGHNEQFF
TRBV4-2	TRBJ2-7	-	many	TGTGCCAGCAGCCCAGTGGGGGCTAACGAGCAGTACTTC	CASSPVGANEQYF
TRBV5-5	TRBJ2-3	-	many	TGTGCCAGCAGCTTGATGACAGGCAGGCCAGATACGCAGTATTTT	CASSLMTGRPDTQYF
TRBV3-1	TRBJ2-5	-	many	TGTGCCAGCAGCCAAGATCCGGGCCGGGAGACCCAGTACTTC	CASSQDPGRETQYF
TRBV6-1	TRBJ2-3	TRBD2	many	TGTGCCAGCAGTCGAGCGGGGGGGGGCACAGATACGCAGTATTTT	CASSRAGGGTDTQYF
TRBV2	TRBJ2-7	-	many	TGTGCCAGCGTCCGGGCCAGGGGCTACGAGCAGTACTTC	CASVRARGYEQYF
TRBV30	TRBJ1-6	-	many	TGTGCCTGGAGTGTACGGCCCGACGCTAGAGGTTCACCCCTCCACTTT	CAWSVRPDARGSPLHF
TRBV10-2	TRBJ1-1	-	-	TGCGCCAGCAGTGATGGGACCCTAGGGTACACTGAAGCTTTCTTT	CASSDGTLGYTEAFF